This T cell receptor (beta chain) appears in the sequencing data of a study of blood T cell repertoires in COVID-19. As for the study in general: Donors in the United States, Italy and Spain gave samples during acute or convalescent COVID-19.

Trimming took 6 bases from V and 3 from J; bases not matched to a gene: 6. The length of the CDR3 is 14 residues. The V gene's germline CDR1 is MNHEY and CDR2 SMNVEV (reference sequence). In the authors' methods: Quantification of nucleated cells was approximated via reference gene primer amplification. Assay used: immunoSEQ multiplex PCR; TCRdb lists only in-frame clones, some missing. V and J calls and clone size are as listed in that table; D and trimming were resolved from the DNA. The sample has approximately 280,000 clones, around nine tenths seen once. Assignment of participants to cohorts was predicated upon participant-reported clinical history.

The clonotype comes from a woman aged 18-35 years who had recovered from COVID-19. The material sequenced was PBMCs or T cells enriched from blood (not recorded which). This sequence joins TRBV27 and TRBJ2-5, with TRBD1 identical over 8 bases. The chain's CDR3 is CASRLGQGEETQYF. CDR3 sequence (DNA): TGTGCCAGCAGGTTAGGACAGGGCGAAGAGACCCAGTACTTC.